This T cell receptor beta chain appears in the sequencing data of a study of OX40 agonist ivuxolimab in advanced cancers. Turning to the study itself: Head and neck, renal cell, melanoma or hepatocellular carcinoma were the cancers that dose-escalation patients had. Whole-study findings and limits: Near-lowest levels of clonal expansion characterized partial responders at 0.1-3.0 mg/kg. With doses of 0.1 to 3.0 mg/kg, CD4+ and CD8+ blood T cells had undergone clonal expansion by week 6. On average, a greater number of expanded clones characterised CD8+ T cells relative to CD4+.

Assay: immunoSEQ multiplex PCR; the TCRdb copy retains only in-frame clones and omits some. The sample includes 45,000 to 60,000 clones, under 90% of them seen just once. A word on this clone: Its antigen remains unidentified.

Germline V gene sequence: CDR1 SSHAT, CDR2 FNYEAQ (reference sequence). Deletions cut 5 bases from V and 5 bases from J, with 22 bases between. This CDR3 has 18 residues. This chain links TRBV7-7 with TRBJ2-6; D call uncertain. Here the sequenced sample was CD4+ or CD8+ T cells sorted from blood, taken in a trial of the OX40 agonist ivuxolimab. The sequence derives from an adult with an advanced solid tumor such as melanoma, head and neck, liver or kidney cancer. The CDR3 is CASSLVSVPQSRANVLTF. CDR3 DNA sequence: TGTGCCAGCAGCCTAGTTTCAGTGCCACAAAGTCGGGCCAACGTCCTGACTTTC.